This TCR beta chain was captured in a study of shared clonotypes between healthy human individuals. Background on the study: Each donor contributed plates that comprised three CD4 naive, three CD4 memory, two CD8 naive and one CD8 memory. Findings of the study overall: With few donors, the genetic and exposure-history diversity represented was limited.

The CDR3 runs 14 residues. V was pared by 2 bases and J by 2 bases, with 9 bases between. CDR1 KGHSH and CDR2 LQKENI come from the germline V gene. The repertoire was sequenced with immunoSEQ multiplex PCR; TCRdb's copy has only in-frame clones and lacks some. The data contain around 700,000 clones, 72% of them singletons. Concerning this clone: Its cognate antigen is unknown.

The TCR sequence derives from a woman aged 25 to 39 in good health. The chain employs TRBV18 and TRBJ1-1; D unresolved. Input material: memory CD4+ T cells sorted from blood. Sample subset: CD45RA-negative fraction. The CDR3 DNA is TGTGCCAGCTCACCAGTGCCCTTAAACACTGAAGCTTTCTTT. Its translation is CASSPVPLNTEAFF.